This T cell receptor (beta chain) was identified in a study of memory CD4+ T cells and cytomegalovirus serostatus. The study's findings and limits: Suggested: most of the CMV-linked TCR signature lies in CD4+ memory cells.

The sort gate was single viable CD3+CD4+CD8-CD45RO+ cells for memory CD4+ T cells. Sequencing used immunoSEQ multiplex PCR; TCRdb keeps in-frame clones, though not all of them. The sample consists of about 42,000 clones, 75% to 85% of them appearing once. A word on this clone: The antigen is unknown.

Germline CDR1 and CDR2: SGHTA and FQGNSA. The length of the CDR3 is 13 residues. The ends were cut back, 6 bases at V and 6 bases at J, with 15 bases in the middle. This TCR derives from an adult in good health and CMV-seronegative. This rearrangement joins TRBV7-2 to TRBJ2-7; TRBD1 or TRBD2 may be the D gene (5 bases each). The sequenced sample consisted of memory CD4+ T cells from blood. CDR3: CASRRDGAFEQYF. The CDR3, as DNA: TGTGCCAGCAGAAGGGACGGGGCCTTCGAGCAGTACTTC.